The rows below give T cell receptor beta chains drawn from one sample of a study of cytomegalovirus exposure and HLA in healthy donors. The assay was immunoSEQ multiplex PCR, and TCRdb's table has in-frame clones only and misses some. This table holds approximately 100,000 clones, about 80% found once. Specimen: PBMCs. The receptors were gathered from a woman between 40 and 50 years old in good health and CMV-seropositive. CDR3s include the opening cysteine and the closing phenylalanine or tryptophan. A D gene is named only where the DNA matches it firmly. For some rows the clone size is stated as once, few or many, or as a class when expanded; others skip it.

cdr3_nt: TGTGCCAGCAGCTTGGATTTAGGACTAGGAGAAATGACAGATACGCAGTATTTT; cdr3_aa: CASSLDLGLGEMTDTQYF; clone_size: .; j_call: TRBJ2-3; d_call: TRBD2; v_call: TRBV5-4
cdr3_nt: TGTGCCAGCAGTTACGCGGGTACTGAAGCTTTCTTT; cdr3_aa: CASSYAGTEAFF; clone_size: .; j_call: TRBJ1-1; d_call: .; v_call: TRBV6-6
cdr3_nt: TGTGCCACCAGCAAGGGACAGGGGGCTCGCGAGCAGTTCTTC; cdr3_aa: CATSKGQGAREQFF; clone_size: .; j_call: TRBJ2-1; d_call: TRBD1; v_call: TRBV15
cdr3_nt: TGTGCCAGCAGCTTGGTCCTAGCGGGGGGGCTGGTGGAGACCCAGTACTTC; cdr3_aa: CASSLVLAGGLVETQYF; clone_size: .; j_call: TRBJ2-5; d_call: TRBD2; v_call: TRBV5-6
cdr3_nt: TGTGCCAGCCTCCTGGAGGAACGGACTGAAGCTTTCTTT; cdr3_aa: CASLLEERTEAFF; clone_size: .; j_call: TRBJ1-1; d_call: .; v_call: TRBV2
cdr3_nt: TGTGCCAGCAGGCAGCTAGCGGGGGGGACCCACGAGCAGTACTTC; cdr3_aa: CASRQLAGGTHEQYF; clone_size: .; j_call: TRBJ2-7; d_call: TRBD2; v_call: TRBV6-6
cdr3_nt: TGTGCCAGCAGCGACAACACCTTCAGAGCCACCTTC; cdr3_aa: CASSDNTFRATF; clone_size: .; j_call: TRBJ1-2; d_call: .; v_call: TRBV7-8
cdr3_nt: TGTGCCACCAGCAGAGTTAGTGATGAGCAGTTCTTC; cdr3_aa: CATSRVSDEQFF; clone_size: few; j_call: TRBJ2-1; d_call: .; v_call: TRBV15
cdr3_nt: TGTGCCAGCAGTGTCATTGCGGGGTCATACAATGAGCAGTTCTTC; cdr3_aa: CASSVIAGSYNEQFF; clone_size: .; j_call: TRBJ2-1; d_call: .; v_call: TRBV6-1
cdr3_nt: TGTGCCAGCAGCTTGGGGCATACCTACGAGCAGTACTTC; cdr3_aa: CASSLGHTYEQYF; clone_size: .; j_call: TRBJ2-7; d_call: .; v_call: TRBV7-2
cdr3_nt: TGTGCCAGCTCTGGACAGGGGGCGACCGTCACTGAAGCTTTCTTT; cdr3_aa: CASSGQGATVTEAFF; clone_size: few; j_call: TRBJ1-1; d_call: TRBD1; v_call: TRBV2
cdr3_nt: TGTGCCAGCAGTGCAGATAACTATGGCTACACCTTC; cdr3_aa: CASSADNYGYTF; clone_size: .; j_call: TRBJ1-2; d_call: .; v_call: TRBV6-1
cdr3_nt: TGTGCCAGCAGCCCCCTGGGACAGGGGAAACCAGATACGCAGTATTTT; cdr3_aa: CASSPLGQGKPDTQYF; clone_size: .; j_call: TRBJ2-3; d_call: TRBD1; v_call: TRBV11-3
cdr3_nt: TGTGCCAGCAGTTTATCGGGACAGGTGAACACTGAAGCTTTCTTT; cdr3_aa: CASSLSGQVNTEAFF; clone_size: few; j_call: TRBJ1-1; d_call: TRBD1; v_call: TRBV27
cdr3_nt: TGTGCCTGGAGTGTAAGGGGTTGGATAAGGGGCCAGCCCCAGCATTTT; cdr3_aa: CAWSVRGWIRGQPQHF; clone_size: few; j_call: TRBJ1-5; d_call: .; v_call: TRBV30
cdr3_nt: TGTGCCAGCAGTGTACCGGGACAGGGGTATAGCAATCAGCCCCAGCATTTT; cdr3_aa: CASSVPGQGYSNQPQHF; clone_size: .; j_call: TRBJ1-5; d_call: TRBD1; v_call: TRBV6-1
cdr3_nt: TGTGCCAGTAGTATGCCCTCCAGACTAGCGGGAGCCTACGAGCAGTACTTC; cdr3_aa: CASSMPSRLAGAYEQYF; clone_size: .; j_call: TRBJ2-7; d_call: TRBD2; v_call: TRBV19
cdr3_nt: TGTGCCAGCAGCTTCCAAGGACACCCCACAGATACGCAGTATTTT; cdr3_aa: CASSFQGHPTDTQYF; clone_size: .; j_call: TRBJ2-3; d_call: .; v_call: TRBV7-3
cdr3_nt: TGTGCCAGCAGCTCTCAGGGATACGAAGCTTTCTTT; cdr3_aa: CASSSQGYEAFF; clone_size: .; j_call: TRBJ1-1; d_call: .; v_call: TRBV7-9
cdr3_nt: TGTGCCTGGACTGGACTAGCTCAAGGGACCCAGTACTTC; cdr3_aa: CAWTGLAQGTQYF; clone_size: .; j_call: TRBJ2-5; d_call: TRBD2; v_call: TRBV30
cdr3_nt: TGTGCCGGCAGCTTAAACCCTAGCGGGTTCGCGAACACCGGGGAGCTGTTTTTT; cdr3_aa: CAGSLNPSGFANTGELFF; clone_size: .; j_call: TRBJ2-2; d_call: TRBD2; v_call: TRBV7-3
cdr3_nt: TGCGCCAGCAGCCACGACAGTCGCCAAGAGACCCAGTACTTC; cdr3_aa: CASSHDSRQETQYF; clone_size: .; j_call: TRBJ2-5; d_call: .; v_call: TRBV5-1
cdr3_nt: TGCGCCAGCAGCCAAGCCCTCGGGGGGCCAAATAGGCCCCAGCATTTT; cdr3_aa: CASSQALGGPNRPQHF; clone_size: .; j_call: TRBJ1-5; d_call: .; v_call: TRBV4-1
cdr3_nt: TGTGCCAGCTCACCGATACAGGGGGATGGGGGAGAGCAGTTCTTC; cdr3_aa: CASSPIQGDGGEQFF; clone_size: .; j_call: TRBJ2-1; d_call: TRBD1; v_call: TRBV18
cdr3_nt: TGTGCCAGCAGCTTAGTTCAGCGGGGCATGAACACTGAAGCTTTCTTT; cdr3_aa: CASSLVQRGMNTEAFF; clone_size: .; j_call: TRBJ1-1; d_call: .; v_call: TRBV7-2
cdr3_nt: TGTGCCAGCACCCTTAGCGGGGGGGCCTGGGAGACCCAGTACTTC; cdr3_aa: CASTLSGGAWETQYF; clone_size: .; j_call: TRBJ2-5; d_call: TRBD2; v_call: TRBV6-5
cdr3_nt: TGTGCTAGTGGTCTTGACAGGGGGCCTTTGTTTTTT; cdr3_aa: CASGLDRGPLFF; clone_size: .; j_call: TRBJ1-4; d_call: TRBD1; v_call: TRBV12-5
cdr3_nt: TGTGCCAGCAGTGATACACACTTGAGCGGGTCACCCCTCCACTTT; cdr3_aa: CASSDTHLSGSPLHF; clone_size: .; j_call: TRBJ1-6; d_call: .; v_call: TRBV25-1
cdr3_nt: TGTGCCAGCAGCCAACAAGACAGGGGCAACACTGAAGCTTTCTTT; cdr3_aa: CASSQQDRGNTEAFF; clone_size: .; j_call: TRBJ1-1; d_call: TRBD1; v_call: TRBV4-2
cdr3_nt: TGTGCCAGCAGCGTTGGTCCCGTTCAGGGGGCCTGGCGGCAGTTCTTC; cdr3_aa: CASSVGPVQGAWRQFF; clone_size: .; j_call: TRBJ2-1; d_call: TRBD1; v_call: TRBV9
cdr3_nt: TGTGCCTGGAGGGGGGGATGGAGGACCGGGGAGCTGTTTTTT; cdr3_aa: CAWRGGWRTGELFF; clone_size: .; j_call: TRBJ2-2; d_call: .; v_call: TRBV30
cdr3_nt: TGTGCCAGCAGCTCGGGACAGGGGGCAGATACGCAGTATTTT; cdr3_aa: CASSSGQGADTQYF; clone_size: .; j_call: TRBJ2-3; d_call: TRBD1; v_call: TRBV5-5
cdr3_nt: TGCGCCAGCAGCTTGGACGGTACGAACACCGGGGAGCTGTTTTTT; cdr3_aa: CASSLDGTNTGELFF; clone_size: .; j_call: TRBJ2-2; d_call: .; v_call: TRBV5-1
cdr3_nt: TGTGCCACCAGCAGAGTTAGAGCTAACTATGGCTACACCTTC; cdr3_aa: CATSRVRANYGYTF; clone_size: .; j_call: TRBJ1-2; d_call: .; v_call: TRBV15
cdr3_nt: TGTGCCAGCAGACCCGGACTCGCGACACCCTACGAGCAGTACTTC; cdr3_aa: CASRPGLATPYEQYF; clone_size: .; j_call: TRBJ2-7; d_call: .; v_call: TRBV6-5
cdr3_nt: TGTGCCAGCAGCGAGGGCTCCGGGACTAATCCCCCCGGGGAGCTGTTTTTT; cdr3_aa: CASSEGSGTNPPGELFF; clone_size: .; j_call: TRBJ2-2; d_call: TRBD2; v_call: TRBV11-2
cdr3_nt: TGTGCCAGCAGCTTACGGGGACAGGGTGTCGAGCAGTACTTC; cdr3_aa: CASSLRGQGVEQYF; clone_size: few; j_call: TRBJ2-7; d_call: TRBD1; v_call: TRBV5-6
cdr3_nt: TGCGCCAGCAGCTTGGGCGGACTAGGGGAGGATACGCAGTATTTT; cdr3_aa: CASSLGGLGEDTQYF; clone_size: .; j_call: TRBJ2-3; d_call: TRBD2; v_call: TRBV5-1
cdr3_nt: TGTGCCAGCATAGCCGGAATGAACACTGAAGCTTTCTTT; cdr3_aa: CASIAGMNTEAFF; clone_size: .; j_call: TRBJ1-1; d_call: .; v_call: TRBV6-5
cdr3_nt: TGTGCCAGCAACAGGGACAGGGGCAAGTATGGCTACACCTTC; cdr3_aa: CASNRDRGKYGYTF; clone_size: once; j_call: TRBJ1-2; d_call: TRBD1; v_call: TRBV2
cdr3_nt: TGTGCCAGCAGTTCCAGGGTTGGCAATCAGCCCCAGCATTTT; cdr3_aa: CASSSRVGNQPQHF; clone_size: .; j_call: TRBJ1-5; d_call: .; v_call: TRBV6-6
cdr3_nt: TGTGCCAGTATACGGACAGGGACTTTCTCTGGGGCCAACGTCCTGACTTTC; cdr3_aa: CASIRTGTFSGANVLTF; clone_size: few; j_call: TRBJ2-6; d_call: TRBD1; v_call: TRBV19
cdr3_nt: TGTGCCAGTAGATCTTGGAACACTGAAGCTTTCTTT; cdr3_aa: CASRSWNTEAFF; clone_size: .; j_call: TRBJ1-1; d_call: .; v_call: TRBV19
cdr3_nt: TGTGCCAGCAGCTTACAGGGGTCGGGTGAAAAACTGTTTTTT; cdr3_aa: CASSLQGSGEKLFF; clone_size: .; j_call: TRBJ1-4; d_call: .; v_call: TRBV7-9
cdr3_nt: TGTGCCACCAGCAGGAGAACAGGGGTAGAGACCCAGTACTTC; cdr3_aa: CATSRRTGVETQYF; clone_size: .; j_call: TRBJ2-5; d_call: TRBD1; v_call: TRBV15
cdr3_nt: TGTGCCAGCGGATCAGTATACAGCGGGACAGGGGAAGAGGAGCAGTACTTC; cdr3_aa: CASGSVYSGTGEEEQYF; clone_size: few; j_call: TRBJ2-7; d_call: TRBD1; v_call: TRBV2
cdr3_nt: TGTGCCAGCAGCCTTCAGGGGGGCGGGACATCAGAAGGCTACACCTTC; cdr3_aa: CASSLQGGGTSEGYTF; clone_size: few; j_call: TRBJ1-2; d_call: TRBD1; v_call: TRBV7-2
cdr3_nt: TGTGCCACCAGCAGGGGACACTTTAGCAATCAGCCCCAGCATTTT; cdr3_aa: CATSRGHFSNQPQHF; clone_size: .; j_call: TRBJ1-5; d_call: .; v_call: TRBV15
cdr3_nt: TGTGCCAGCAGGCTAGTTGGTACGCAGTATTTT; cdr3_aa: CASRLVGTQYF; clone_size: few; j_call: TRBJ2-3; d_call: .; v_call: TRBV27
cdr3_nt: TGTGCCAGCAGTGAATTACGGGGTTCGAACACTGAAGCTTTCTTT; cdr3_aa: CASSELRGSNTEAFF; clone_size: .; j_call: TRBJ1-1; d_call: .; v_call: TRBV6-1
cdr3_nt: TGTGCCAGCAGTACCCGGACAGGGGAAAATGAGCAGTTCTTC; cdr3_aa: CASSTRTGENEQFF; clone_size: .; j_call: TRBJ2-1; d_call: TRBD1; v_call: TRBV27
cdr3_nt: TGCGCCAGCAGCCCGCAGACAGGGGGCAACTATGGCTACACCTTC; cdr3_aa: CASSPQTGGNYGYTF; clone_size: .; j_call: TRBJ1-2; d_call: TRBD1; v_call: TRBV5-1
cdr3_nt: TGCAGCACTTTTACGGGACAGGCCTATGGCTACACCTTC; cdr3_aa: CSTFTGQAYGYTF; clone_size: .; j_call: TRBJ1-2; d_call: TRBD1; v_call: TRBV29-1
cdr3_nt: TGTGCCAGCAGCAGAAGGGGCGGGGAAGAGACCCAGTACTTC; cdr3_aa: CASSRRGGEETQYF; clone_size: .; j_call: TRBJ2-5; d_call: .; v_call: TRBV27
cdr3_nt: TGTGCCAGCAGTCGTAGCGGGGGGGCCTACAATGAGCAGTTCTTC; cdr3_aa: CASSRSGGAYNEQFF; clone_size: .; j_call: TRBJ2-1; d_call: TRBD2; v_call: TRBV25-1